One T cell receptor beta chain is described in this entry. Its specificity is unknown. These data originate in a study of cytomegalovirus exposure and HLA in healthy donors. Study information: For the 300 to 400 genotyped donors, more than 80% fell within the Caucasian-associated ancestry cluster. Whole-study results and caveats: Productive status was seen about 90% or about 30% of the time for most TCR beta V segments in an earlier analysis. TCR beta sequences reportedly predicted most subjects' HLA-A and HLA-B alleles accurately.

Healthy people donating bone marrow made up the donors. With 60 Vbeta and 13 Jbeta primers, the PCR was carried out. Profiling relied on immunoSEQ multiplex PCR, and the TCRdb table lists in-frame clones only, not all of them. Among about 130,000 clones listed, 75% to 85% were seen once. The germline gives CDR1 SGHVS, CDR2 FNYEAQ. CDR3 length equals 14 residues. V gave up 3 bases and J gave up 6 bases, with 11 bases separating them. The source is a male donor in good health and CMV-seropositive. This chain links TRBV7-6 with TRBJ2-2; D uncertain. Input material: PBMCs. The CDR3 bases are TGTGCCAGCAGCTTGGAGAGTGCCGCCGGGGAGCTGTTTTTT. This gives the protein CASSLESAAGELFF.